A selection of T cell receptor beta chains follows, all from one sample in a study of response to subunit inactivated influenza vaccine. TCRdb reprocessed the RT-PCR reads via MiXCR and lists one record per CDR3 protein. This table has approximately 700,000 distinct CDR3 sequences, approximately 14% appearing once. Material: PBMCs from blood, obtained less than 15 days before vaccination. These receptors all come from a man aged 50-60 years who received an inactivated influenza vaccine. CDR3s include the opening cysteine and the closing phenylalanine or tryptophan. D genes are given only for firm matches. Rows give clone size only sometimes, using once, few, many, or a class for an expanded clone.

v_gene: TRBV7-9; j_gene: TRBJ2-5; d_gene: -; abundance: few; CDR3aa: CASSLGWGQQETQYF; CDR3nt: TGTGCCAGCAGCTTAGGCTGGGGTCAGCAAGAGACCCAGTACTTC
v_gene: TRBV20-1; j_gene: TRBJ2-7; d_gene: -; abundance: few; CDR3aa: CSAREVNSIYEQYF; CDR3nt: TGCAGTGCTAGAGAGGTAAACTCCATCTACGAGCAGTACTTC
v_gene: TRBV4-3; j_gene: TRBJ1-2; d_gene: TRBD1; abundance: -; CDR3aa: CASSPLGQRYGYTF; CDR3nt: TGCGCCAGCAGCCCTCTGGGACAGCGCTATGGCTACACCTTC
v_gene: TRBV6-2/TRBV6-3; j_gene: TRBJ2-7; d_gene: -; abundance: -; CDR3aa: CASSASGRAYEQYF; CDR3nt: TGTGCCAGCAGTGCCTCAGGCAGGGCCTACGAGCAGTACTTC
v_gene: TRBV7-9; j_gene: TRBJ2-7; d_gene: -; abundance: few; CDR3aa: CASSPPPSDEQYF; CDR3nt: TGTGCCAGCAGCCCCCCTCCCTCAGACGAGCAGTACTTC
v_gene: TRBV18; j_gene: TRBJ2-7; d_gene: TRBD2; abundance: -; CDR3aa: CASSPNSGGEQYF; CDR3nt: TGTGCCAGCTCACCAAATTCGGGAGGCGAGCAGTACTTC
v_gene: TRBV4-2; j_gene: TRBJ1-6; d_gene: TRBD1; abundance: -; CDR3aa: CASSQDGQGVVGSPLHF; CDR3nt: TGTGCCAGCAGCCAAGATGGGCAGGGGGTAGTCGGTTCACCCCTCCACTTT
v_gene: TRBV12-3/TRBV12-4; j_gene: TRBJ1-2; d_gene: TRBD1; abundance: few; CDR3aa: CASRVTGIRDGYTF; CDR3nt: TGTGCCAGCAGGGTGACAGGGATCCGGGATGGCTACACCTTC
v_gene: TRBV2; j_gene: TRBJ2-1; d_gene: TRBD2; abundance: many; CDR3aa: CASSGLAGSSYNEQFF; CDR3nt: TGTGCCAGCAGTGGATTAGCGGGGAGCTCCTACAATGAGCAGTTCTTC
v_gene: TRBV5-1; j_gene: TRBJ2-7; d_gene: -; abundance: many; CDR3aa: CASGSPRQREQYF; CDR3nt: TGCGCCAGCGGATCCCCTAGGCAGAGAGAGCAGTACTTC
v_gene: TRBV2; j_gene: TRBJ1-2; d_gene: -; abundance: -; CDR3aa: CASGNYGYTF; CDR3nt: TGTGCCAGCGGGAACTATGGCTACACCTTC
v_gene: TRBV7-8; j_gene: TRBJ2-7; d_gene: -; abundance: many; CDR3aa: CASSSTIRAGSYEQYF; CDR3nt: TGTGCCAGCAGCTCAACCATACGGGCGGGCTCCTACGAGCAGTACTTC
v_gene: TRBV12-3/TRBV12-4; j_gene: TRBJ2-1; d_gene: TRBD2; abundance: many; CDR3aa: CASSSRTSGMFEQFF; CDR3nt: TGTGCCAGCAGTTCCCGGACTAGCGGGATGTTTGAGCAGTTCTTC
v_gene: TRBV4-2; j_gene: TRBJ2-1; d_gene: -; abundance: -; CDR3aa: CASSQDLLAYNEQFF; CDR3nt: TGTGCCAGCAGCCAAGATTTACTGGCCTACAATGAGCAGTTCTTC
v_gene: TRBV4-1; j_gene: TRBJ1-5; d_gene: TRBD1; abundance: many; CDR3aa: CASSQATGFNQPQHF; CDR3nt: TGCGCCAGCAGCCAAGCGACAGGGTTTAATCAGCCCCAGCATTTT
v_gene: TRBV5-1; j_gene: TRBJ2-5; d_gene: -; abundance: few; CDR3aa: CASSVHWNRDQETQYF; CDR3nt: TGCGCCAGCAGCGTACACTGGAACAGGGACCAAGAGACCCAGTACTTC
v_gene: TRBV2; j_gene: TRBJ1-1; d_gene: -; abundance: -; CDR3aa: CASSEADPGMNTEAFF; CDR3nt: TGTGCCAGCAGTGAGGCTGATCCGGGTATGAACACTGAAGCTTTCTTT
v_gene: TRBV5-1; j_gene: TRBJ2-5; d_gene: TRBD2; abundance: -; CDR3aa: CASSLEGGGETQYF; CDR3nt: TGCGCCAGCAGCTTGGAAGGCGGGGGTGAGACCCAGTACTTC
v_gene: TRBV20-1; j_gene: TRBJ2-3; d_gene: -; abundance: -; CDR3aa: CSALRFSDTQYF; CDR3nt: TGCAGTGCTCTGAGGTTTTCAGATACGCAGTATTTT
v_gene: TRBV6-1; j_gene: TRBJ2-3; d_gene: TRBD1; abundance: -; CDR3aa: CASKGQGTDTQYF; CDR3nt: TGTGCCAGCAAAGGACAGGGGACAGATACGCAGTATTTT
v_gene: TRBV7-3; j_gene: TRBJ2-1; d_gene: -; abundance: -; CDR3aa: CASSLDSLRGDEQFF; CDR3nt: TGTGCCAGCAGCCTCGACTCCCTCCGAGGGGATGAGCAGTTCTTC
v_gene: TRBV6-5; j_gene: TRBJ1-4; d_gene: -; abundance: -; CDR3aa: CASSYTLQRANEKLFF; CDR3nt: TGTGCCAGCAGTTACACGTTACAGCGAGCTAATGAAAAACTGTTTTTT
v_gene: TRBV7-2; j_gene: TRBJ2-2; d_gene: -; abundance: -; CDR3aa: CASSQMGLMNTGELFF; CDR3nt: TGTGCCAGCAGCCAGATGGGGCTGATGAACACCGGGGAGCTGTTTTTT
v_gene: TRBV6-2/TRBV6-3; j_gene: TRBJ2-5; d_gene: TRBD2; abundance: -; CDR3aa: CASSFHSTSGYKETQYF; CDR3nt: TGTGCCAGCAGTTTCCACTCGACTAGCGGGTATAAAGAGACCCAGTACTTC
v_gene: TRBV28; j_gene: TRBJ1-5; d_gene: -; abundance: -; CDR3aa: CASQDLGYSNQPQHF; CDR3nt: TGTGCCAGCCAAGATCTGGGCTATAGCAATCAGCCCCAGCATTTT
v_gene: TRBV20-1; j_gene: TRBJ2-7; d_gene: TRBD2; abundance: many; CDR3aa: CSARDSGGFSYEQYF; CDR3nt: TGCAGTGCTAGAGATTCGGGGGGTTTCTCCTACGAGCAGTACTTC
v_gene: TRBV18; j_gene: TRBJ2-3; d_gene: -; abundance: few; CDR3aa: CASALELTDTQYF; CDR3nt: TGTGCCAGCGCTCTGGAGCTCACAGATACGCAGTATTTT
v_gene: TRBV6-5; j_gene: TRBJ2-6; d_gene: -; abundance: -; CDR3aa: CASSWGSNSGANVLTF; CDR3nt: TGTGCCAGCAGTTGGGGGTCCAACTCTGGGGCCAACGTCCTGACTTTC
v_gene: TRBV21-1; j_gene: TRBJ2-7; d_gene: -; abundance: few; CDR3aa: CASSVRDGTPEQYF; CDR3nt: TGTGCCAGCAGCGTCCGGGACGGAACTCCCGAGCAGTACTTC
v_gene: TRBV7-2; j_gene: TRBJ2-7; d_gene: -; abundance: -; CDR3aa: CASSFVSSSYEQYF; CDR3nt: TGTGCCAGCAGCTTCGTCAGCAGCTCCTACGAGCAGTACTTC
v_gene: TRBV12-3/TRBV12-4; j_gene: TRBJ2-5; d_gene: -; abundance: -; CDR3aa: CASRPEQGIPSETQYF; CDR3nt: TGTGCCAGCAGGCCAGAACAGGGAATCCCTTCGGAGACCCAGTACTTC
v_gene: TRBV15; j_gene: TRBJ2-4; d_gene: -; abundance: -; CDR3aa: CATRPRMDGLAKTIQYF; CDR3nt: TGTGCCACCAGACCTAGGATGGACGGCCTAGCCAAAACCATTCAGTACTTC
v_gene: TRBV28; j_gene: TRBJ2-1; d_gene: TRBD1; abundance: -; CDR3aa: CASSRDRGNYNEQFF; CDR3nt: TGTGCCAGCAGCCGGGACAGGGGGAATTACAATGAGCAGTTCTTC
v_gene: TRBV3-1; j_gene: TRBJ2-1; d_gene: TRBD2; abundance: -; CDR3aa: CASSQDLTSGRQRFF; CDR3nt: TGTGCCAGCAGCCAAGATTTGACTAGCGGGAGGCAGCGGTTCTTC
v_gene: TRBV29-1; j_gene: TRBJ2-7; d_gene: TRBD1; abundance: -; CDR3aa: CSVESGTGKDEQYF; CDR3nt: TGCAGCGTTGAATCCGGGACAGGGAAGGACGAGCAGTACTTC
v_gene: TRBV5-5; j_gene: TRBJ1-5; d_gene: -; abundance: -; CDR3aa: CASSGAKQPPQHF; CDR3nt: TGTGCCAGCAGCGGAGCTAAGCAACCGCCCCAGCATTTT
v_gene: TRBV7-8; j_gene: TRBJ1-6; d_gene: -; abundance: -; CDR3aa: CASSLNSLSSPLHF; CDR3nt: TGTGCCAGCAGCTTAAACAGTCTGTCTTCACCCCTCCACTTT
v_gene: TRBV18; j_gene: TRBJ2-1; d_gene: -; abundance: -; CDR3aa: CASTQGGVGGVLRSEQFF; CDR3nt: TGTGCCAGCACCCAAGGCGGGGTGGGTGGAGTGTTGCGTTCTGAGCAGTTCTTC
v_gene: TRBV7-2; j_gene: TRBJ1-2; d_gene: -; abundance: few; CDR3aa: CASSLATGGGYTF; CDR3nt: TGTGCCAGCAGCCTTGCGACCGGCGGTGGCTACACCTTC
v_gene: TRBV20-1; j_gene: TRBJ2-5; d_gene: -; abundance: few; CDR3aa: CSASRGWDGKTQYF; CDR3nt: TGCAGTGCTAGCCGGGGTTGGGATGGGAAGACCCAGTACTTC
v_gene: TRBV2; j_gene: TRBJ2-7; d_gene: -; abundance: -; CDR3aa: CASGVEQYF; CDR3nt: TGTGCCAGCGGGGTTGAGCAGTACTTC
v_gene: TRBV29-1; j_gene: TRBJ2-5; d_gene: TRBD2; abundance: -; CDR3aa: CSERTSGGETQYF; CDR3nt: TGCAGCGAGAGGACTAGCGGGGGCGAGACCCAGTACTTC
v_gene: TRBV6-1; j_gene: TRBJ1-1; d_gene: -; abundance: -; CDR3aa: CSSTIGTEAFF; CDR3nt: TGTTCCAGCACCATAGGGACTGAAGCTTTCTTT
v_gene: TRBV28; j_gene: TRBJ1-1; d_gene: -; abundance: -; CDR3aa: CASSFWVMNTEAFF; CDR3nt: TGTGCCAGCAGTTTTTGGGTTATGAACACTGAAGCTTTCTTT
v_gene: TRBV12-3/TRBV12-4; j_gene: TRBJ1-5; d_gene: -; abundance: -; CDR3aa: CARKGNQPQHF; CDR3nt: TGTGCCAGGAAGGGCAATCAGCCCCAGCATTTT
v_gene: TRBV28; j_gene: TRBJ2-7; d_gene: -; abundance: -; CDR3aa: CASSLGARGFWGEQYF; CDR3nt: TGTGCCAGCAGTTTAGGGGCGCGGGGCTTCTGGGGCGAGCAGTACTTC
v_gene: TRBV29-1; j_gene: TRBJ1-5; d_gene: TRBD1; abundance: many; CDR3aa: CSVDEGQGQPQHF; CDR3nt: TGCAGCGTTGATGAGGGACAGGGTCAGCCCCAGCATTTT
v_gene: TRBV7-9; j_gene: TRBJ2-1; d_gene: TRBD1; abundance: few; CDR3aa: CASSKQTGVLGNEQFF; CDR3nt: TGTGCCAGCAGCAAACAGACAGGGGTATTGGGCAATGAGCAGTTCTTC
v_gene: TRBV2; j_gene: TRBJ1-1; d_gene: -; abundance: -; CDR3aa: CASSEWGGPTEAFF; CDR3nt: TGTGCCAGCAGTGAATGGGGGGGTCCGACTGAAGCTTTCTTT
v_gene: TRBV5-5; j_gene: TRBJ2-2; d_gene: -; abundance: -; CDR3aa: CASSSSGASNTGELFF; CDR3nt: TGTGCCAGCAGCTCATCAGGAGCTTCGAACACCGGGGAGCTGTTTTTT
v_gene: TRBV29-1; j_gene: TRBJ2-5; d_gene: -; abundance: few; CDR3aa: CSAIQGTQYF; CDR3nt: TGCAGCGCTATTCAAGGGACCCAGTACTTC
v_gene: TRBV7-2; j_gene: TRBJ1-2; d_gene: TRBD1; abundance: many; CDR3aa: CASSPGRTGGSYGYTF; CDR3nt: TGTGCCAGCAGCCCTGGGAGGACAGGGGGAAGCTATGGCTACACCTTC
v_gene: TRBV29-1; j_gene: TRBJ2-5; d_gene: -; abundance: few; CDR3aa: CSVAKREQETQYF; CDR3nt: TGCAGCGTTGCGAAAAGAGAGCAAGAGACCCAGTACTTC
v_gene: TRBV3-1; j_gene: TRBJ1-2; d_gene: -; abundance: -; CDR3aa: CASAKGTVPNYGYTF; CDR3nt: TGTGCCAGCGCAAAAGGGACGGTACCTAACTATGGCTACACCTTC
v_gene: TRBV29-1; j_gene: TRBJ2-1; d_gene: TRBD1; abundance: -; CDR3aa: CSVGGQGFNNEQFF; CDR3nt: TGCAGCGTTGGGGGACAGGGGTTCAACAATGAGCAGTTCTTC